This is a list of T cell receptor beta chains from one sample in a study of blood T cell repertoires in COVID-19. The repertoire was sequenced with immunoSEQ multiplex PCR; TCRdb's copy has only in-frame clones and lacks some. The data contain under 400,000 clones, 85% to 90% of them singletons. Sequencing was done on a sample of peripheral blood. The receptor source for this set is a man aged 18 to 30 with active or convalescent COVID-19. Both conserved end residues are part of each CDR3. The D gene is left open where the match is weak. Part of the rows lack a size; the others show once, few, many or a class for expanded clones.

abundance: .; v_gene: TRBV7-9; j_gene: TRBJ2-3; d_gene: .; CDR3aa: CASSWGDSTDTQYF; CDR3nt: TGTGCCAGCAGCTGGGGCGACAGCACAGATACGCAGTATTTT
abundance: few; v_gene: TRBV24-1; j_gene: TRBJ2-7; d_gene: TRBD2; CDR3aa: CATSDSSSGIYSYEQYF; CDR3nt: TGTGCCACCAGTGATTCCTCTAGCGGGATCTACTCCTACGAGCAGTACTTC
abundance: .; v_gene: TRBV19; j_gene: TRBJ1-5; d_gene: .; CDR3aa: CASSIPRNQPQHF; CDR3nt: TGTGCCAGTAGTATCCCCCGGAATCAGCCCCAGCATTTT
abundance: .; v_gene: TRBV24-1; j_gene: TRBJ1-5; d_gene: .; CDR3aa: CAGRRETNQPQHF; CDR3nt: TGTGCCGGGCGTAGAGAGACCAATCAGCCCCAGCATTTT
abundance: .; v_gene: TRBV5-1; j_gene: TRBJ2-1; d_gene: TRBD2; CDR3aa: CASSLASGGNNEQFF; CDR3nt: TGCGCCAGCAGCTTGGCTTCGGGGGGAAACAATGAGCAGTTCTTC
abundance: .; v_gene: TRBV27; j_gene: TRBJ2-7; d_gene: TRBD1; CDR3aa: CASSFGQGAPYEQYF; CDR3nt: TGTGCCAGCAGTTTCGGGCAGGGGGCCCCCTACGAGCAGTACTTC
abundance: .; v_gene: TRBV20-1; j_gene: TRBJ2-7; d_gene: .; CDR3aa: CSASLGADYEQYF; CDR3nt: TGCAGTGCTAGTTTGGGGGCTGACTACGAGCAGTACTTC
abundance: .; v_gene: TRBV5-5; j_gene: TRBJ1-6; d_gene: TRBD1; CDR3aa: CASSRGDRTGNSPLHF; CDR3nt: TGTGCCAGCAGCCGCGGGGACAGGACGGGGAATTCACCCCTCCACTTT
abundance: .; v_gene: TRBV7-9; j_gene: TRBJ2-7; d_gene: TRBD1; CDR3aa: CASGTGGDYEQYF; CDR3nt: TGTGCCAGCGGCACAGGGGGCGACTACGAGCAGTACTTC
abundance: .; v_gene: TRBV9; j_gene: TRBJ1-4; d_gene: .; CDR3aa: CASSPREGGSSEKLFF; CDR3nt: TGTGCCAGCAGCCCGAGGGAGGGAGGAAGCTCTGAAAAACTGTTTTTT
abundance: .; v_gene: TRBV27; j_gene: TRBJ2-1; d_gene: .; CDR3aa: CASSWGPYSYNEQFF; CDR3nt: TGTGCCAGCAGTTGGGGGCCTTACTCCTACAATGAGCAGTTCTTC
abundance: .; v_gene: TRBV9; j_gene: TRBJ2-3; d_gene: .; CDR3aa: CASSPIPGRGGTDTQYF; CDR3nt: TGTGCCAGCAGCCCTATTCCGGGTCGTGGAGGCACAGATACGCAGTATTTT
abundance: .; v_gene: TRBV6-5; j_gene: TRBJ1-4; d_gene: .; CDR3aa: CASSNGVGNEEKLFF; CDR3nt: TGTGCCAGCAGCAACGGGGTAGGGAATGAAGAAAAACTGTTTTTT
abundance: .; v_gene: TRBV5-1; j_gene: TRBJ1-2; d_gene: TRBD1; CDR3aa: CASSLQGQGTNYGYTF; CDR3nt: TGCGCCAGCTCCCTACAGGGACAGGGGACAAACTATGGCTACACCTTC